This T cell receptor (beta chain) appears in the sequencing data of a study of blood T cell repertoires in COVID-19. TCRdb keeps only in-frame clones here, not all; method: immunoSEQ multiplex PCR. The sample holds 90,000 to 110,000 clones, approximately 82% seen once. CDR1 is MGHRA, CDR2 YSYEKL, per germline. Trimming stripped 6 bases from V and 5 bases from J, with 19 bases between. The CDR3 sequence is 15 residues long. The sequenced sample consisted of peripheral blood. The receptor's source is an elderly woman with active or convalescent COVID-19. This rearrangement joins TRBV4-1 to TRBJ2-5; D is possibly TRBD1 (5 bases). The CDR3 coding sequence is TGCGCCAGCAGTCACAATTACCAGGGTTTGGAGACCCAGTACTTC. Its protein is CASSHNYQGLETQYF.